This T cell receptor beta chain was identified in a study of early T cells in non-severe SARS-CoV-2 infection. Study-level background: Sequencing input comprised bulk RNA from unsorted whole blood; chain pairing was not available.

General study findings and limits: There was a bias toward anti-spike CD8 responses in VDJdb matching, which missed private and CD4 specificities.

The protocol attached unique molecular identifiers to individual cDNA molecules. TCRdb fed the 5' RACE reads into MiXCR, producing one record per CDR3 protein. The data show approximately 47,000 distinct CDR3 sequences, with roughly a tenth seen just once and roughly 4.8% held by the top ten. This CDR3 spans 15 amino acids. CDR1 is SGHAT and CDR2 is FQNNGV in the germline V gene. The V gene lost 2 bases and the J gene lost 5 bases, with 13 bases spanning the gap. Only a few counts were recorded for this clonotype. No antigen is known for it. The chain employs TRBV11-2 and TRBJ2-1; D possibly corresponds to TRBD2 (5 bases). The sequence was collected from an adult who was a healthcare worker with PCR-confirmed SARS-CoV-2 infection or an uninfected control (not recorded which). The sample consisted of whole blood, taken at baseline. The CDR3 DNA reads TGTGCCAGCAGCTTACGGCGGGTTGTCCACAATGAGCAGTTCTTC. Translation: CASSLRRVVHNEQFF.